The source of this T cell receptor beta chain is a study of OX40 agonist ivuxolimab in advanced cancers. A note on the overall study: Ivuxolimab was a fully human IgG2 agonistic monoclonal antibody targeting the costimulatory receptor OX40 (CD134). Peripheral TCRbeta sequencing was intended to test whether TCR sequence diversity was altered and clonal T-cell expansion was caused by ivuxolimab. Partial responses occurred in three dose-escalation patients: two with cutaneous melanoma and one with hepatocellular carcinoma. The paper covers the monotherapy dose-escalation part of the phase I ivuxolimab trial, which included N of about 56 patients. Intravenous ivuxolimab was administered to patients every 2 weeks at six dose levels: 0.01, 0.1, 0.3, 1.5, 3 and 10 mg/kg. In the dose-escalation cohort, around four fifths of patients were male, and the mean age was around 60 years, with a range of 23 to 79. Prior anti-PD-1, anti-PD-L1 or anti-CTLA-4 therapy was permitted, and approximately 42% of dose-escalation patients had received checkpoint inhibitors. Of the roughly 54 patients in dose escalation, some 20 had hepatocellular carcinoma, about 15 had melanoma, 9 had renal cell carcinoma and 9 had head and neck cancer. Study-level results and caveats: Antigen specificity was not determined for the clonally expanded peripheral T cells. Clonal expansion of both CD4+ and CD8+ blood T cells was observed from baseline to week 6 at doses 0.1 to 3.0 mg/kg. On average, CD8+ T cells showed more expanded clones than CD4+ T cells after ivuxolimab. In the 0.1-3.0 mg/kg groups, partial responders were among the patients with the lowest normalized peripheral clonal expansion, particularly in CD8+ T cells. Low levels of normalized T-cell clonal expansion were also seen in some patients who did not respond.

On this clone itself: No antigen is known for it. Base qualities are not recorded, but no much larger clone differs from it by a single base.

V sheds 2 bases and J sheds 2 bases, leaving 15 bases between their ends. The CDR3 sequence holds 16 residues, the cysteine and phenylalanine included. CDR3 DNA only is kept here, 48 bases in frame from base 1. Taken from the germline V gene, the CDR1 and CDR2 loops are SNHLY and FYNNEI. Patients with autoimmune disease history or receiving systemic immunosuppression were excluded from the trial. Peripheral blood for TCR sequencing was collected from all dose cohorts at baseline, on cycle 4 day 1, and on cycle 7 day 1. The samples were drawn from a first-in-human, open-label, multicenter phase I dose-escalation trial of ivuxolimab. The trial enrolled adults with locally advanced or metastatic head and neck squamous cell, hepatocellular, melanoma or renal cell carcinoma. Before TCR sequencing, CD4+ T cells and CD8+ T cells were sorted from peripheral blood as separate populations. To sequence the TCRbeta CDR3 region, genomic DNA was isolated from the sorted cells. The immunoSEQ Assay was used to sequence the TCRbeta CDR3 regions. Not all clones reach the TCRdb copy of this immuneACCESS table, which keeps in-frame sequences only. Checked studies attribute under half of the gap to unresolved V genes and leave the rest unexplained. This sample gives some 46,000 clones in total; 85% to 95% of them show up just once. The ten largest account for about 11% of the sample.

This sample comprised CD4+ or CD8+ T cells sorted from blood, obtained in a trial of the OX40 agonist ivuxolimab. The V gene is TRBV2 and the J gene is TRBJ1-1; too little of a D gene remains to name it. The source of this sequence is an adult with an advanced solid tumor such as melanoma, head and neck, liver or kidney cancer. The DNA is as follows: TGTGCCAGCAGTGAACCGTATTGGGATAGTAACACTGAAGCTTTCTTT. This is translated as CASSEPYWDSNTEAFF.